The 13 T cell receptor beta chains presented below share a single source sample, sequenced in a study of vaccination effects on CD4 cells after COVID-19. Profiled with immunoSEQ multiplex PCR; TCRdb holds only in-frame clones, not every one. The table shows around 35,000 clones, with around 74% occurring only once. Following 10 days of culture, CD4+ T cells were isolated. Their target antigens are unknown. The sequenced sample was CD4+ T cells from PBMCs cultured without peptide, obtained before COVID-19 vaccination. The receptors stem from a human donor who received a COVID-19 vaccine.

V usage is TRBV2 and J usage is TRBJ1-6; the match to TRBD1 covers 9 bases. Germline V CDR1 and CDR2: SNHLY, FYNNEI. With 10 bases clipped from V and 17 bases from J, the junction kept 21 bases outside the gene matches. CDR3 length: 15 residues. The CDR3 spells CAKPKGQGPRRGVHF. The CDR3, as DNA: TGTGCCAAGCCAAAAGGACAGGGGCCGCGTAGAGGCGTCCACTTT.

The chain employs TRBV6-1 and TRBJ2-1, with no clear D. V lost 3 bases and J lost 3, with 12 bases in between. The CDR3 sequence is 15 residues long. The germline V gene has CDR1 MNHNS and CDR2 SASEGT. CDR3: CASSDWSSHYNEQFF. In nucleotides, the CDR3 is TGTGCCAGCAGTGATTGGAGTTCCCACTACAATGAGCAGTTCTTC.

This clone was counted only a few times. The chain employs TRBV19 and TRBJ1-5, with a tentative D call TRBD1 (6 bases). Germline V gene sequence: CDR1 LNHDA, CDR2 SQIVND (reference sequence). The V end lost 6 bases, the J end lost 0 bases, and 15 bases lay between the germline ends. There are 16 residues in the CDR3. The CDR3 DNA reads TGTGCCAGTAGCCACAAACAGGGACTTAGCAATCAGCCCCAGCATTTT. It yields the protein CASSHKQGLSNQPQHF.

The CDR3 sequence is CASSILVGELFF. CDR3 in DNA: TGTGCCAGTAGTATTTTGGTCGGGGAGCTGTTTTTT. The J gene is TRBJ2-2, the V gene TRBV19, with unresolved D. The ends were cut back, 3 bases at V and 7 bases at J, with 6 bases in the middle. The CDR3 contains 12 residues. Per germline, CDR1 LNHDA and CDR2 SQIVND (reference sequence).

This chain uses TRBV7-9 with TRBJ1-1, with D hard to call. V dropped 4 bases and J dropped 1 base, with 13 bases sitting between them. Germline values: CDR1 SEHNR, CDR2 FQNEAQ (reference sequence). The CDR3 is 15 residues long. CDR3 loop: CASSSPPDPNTEAFF. CDR3 sequence (DNA): TGTGCCAGCAGCTCGCCCCCGGATCCGAACACTGAAGCTTTCTTT.

V and J are TRBV5-1 and TRBJ2-7, with D unresolved. Germline assignment: CDR1 SGHRS and CDR2 YFSETQ. The ends were cut back, 0 bases at V and 4 bases at J, with 17 bases in the middle. The CDR3 length is 16 residues. For the CDR3, the DNA is TGCGCCAGCAGCTTGGCCAATAGGGCAGCGACTTACGAGCAGTACTTC. Protein product: CASSLANRAATYEQYF.

This clone occurred a few times. The rearrangement joins TRBV18 to TRBJ1-2; D not resolved. The length of the CDR3 is 12 residues. Germline V gene sequence: CDR1 KGHSH, CDR2 LQKENI. V lost 4 bases to trimming and J lost 4 bases, with 7 bases between them. The CDR3 DNA sequence: TGTGCCAGCTCACGACCGACCTATGGCTACACCTTC. Translated: CASSRPTYGYTF.

The J gene is TRBJ1-2, the V gene TRBV6-5; D is undetermined. The germline gives CDR1 MNHEY, CDR2 SVGAGI. The CDR3 runs to 12 residues. CDR3 protein: CGVFGSPYGYTF. The CDR3 DNA reads TGTGGGGTATTCGGCTCTCCCTATGGCTACACCTTC.

The CDR3 reads CASTPAGTLRRETQYF. Here the CDR3 DNA reads TGTGCCAGCACACCCGCAGGGACCCTAAGGAGAGAGACCCAGTACTTC. The chain carries TRBV27 and TRBJ2-5, with D perhaps TRBD1 or TRBD2 (5 bases each). The V gene's germline CDR1 is MNHEY and CDR2 SMNVEV (reference sequence). This CDR3 is 16 amino acids long. Trimming took off 7 bases at V and 4 bases at J, with 22 bases between the two ends.

The chain has TRBV12-3 or TRBV12-4 and TRBJ1-2; 7 positions match TRBD1. Trimming cost V 6 bases and J 1 base; bases outside gene matches: 2. CDR3 size: 13 residues. The CDR3 DNA reads as TGTGCCAGCAGGGGGACAGATAACTATGGCTACACCTTC. Translating gives CASRGTDNYGYTF.

The rearrangement links TRBV19 to TRBJ2-5; a possible D gene is TRBD1 (6 bases). The CDR3 is made up of 13 amino acids. CDR1 is LNHDA and CDR2 is SQIVND in the germline V gene (reference sequence). V dropped 6 bases and J dropped 4 bases, with 12 bases sitting between them. This CDR3 reads CASRNRDLETQYF. DNA for the CDR3: TGTGCCAGTAGAAACAGGGACCTAGAGACCCAGTACTTC.

The chain joins TRBV4-2 to TRBJ2-7; TRBD2 aligns across 7 bases. This CDR3 is 15 amino acids long. The J segment lost 0 bases and the V segment lost 0 bases, leaving 2 bases of the junction unmatched. Germline V gene data show CDR1 as LGHNA and CDR2 as YNFKEQ. CDR3 DNA: TGTGCCAGCAGCCAAGACGGCGGGAGCTCCTACGAGCAGTACTTC. Amino acid sequence: CASSQDGGSSYEQYF.

This chain links TRBV2 with TRBJ1-1, with D perhaps TRBD1 (5 bases). Between the trimmed V and J ends, which lost 4 bases and 1 base, there was a span of 7 bases. Germline lookup yields CDR1 SNHLY and CDR2 FYNNEI. The CDR3 sequence is 13 residues long. In DNA, the CDR3 is TGTGCCAGCAGTGCCGGGGGGAACACTGAAGCTTTCTTT. It codes for CASSAGGNTEAFF.